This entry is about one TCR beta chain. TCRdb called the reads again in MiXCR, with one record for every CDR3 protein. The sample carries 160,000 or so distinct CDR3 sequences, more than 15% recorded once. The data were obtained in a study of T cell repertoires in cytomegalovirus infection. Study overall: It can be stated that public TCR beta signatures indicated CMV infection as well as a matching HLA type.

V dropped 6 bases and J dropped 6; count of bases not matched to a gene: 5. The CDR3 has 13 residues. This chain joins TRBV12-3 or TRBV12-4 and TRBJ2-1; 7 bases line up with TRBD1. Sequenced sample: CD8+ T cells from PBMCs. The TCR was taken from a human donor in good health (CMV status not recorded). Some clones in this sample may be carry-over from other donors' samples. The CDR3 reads CASSRDSPNEQFF. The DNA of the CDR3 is TGTGCCAGCAGCCGGGACAGCCCCAATGAGCAGTTCTTC.